These 7 T cell receptor beta chains were all obtained from the same sample, sequenced in a study of T cell changes during pregnancy in multiple sclerosis. The table came from immunoSEQ multiplex PCR; TCRdb's copy has only in-frame clones and leaves some out. The table shows around 34,000 clones, with about nine tenths occurring only once. Sample: CD8+ T cells from peripheral blood mononuclear cells, taken in the first trimester of pregnancy. The source of these receptors is a female donor with multiple sclerosis, enrolled in a pregnancy study.

This chain uses TRBV2 with TRBJ2-1; 7 nucleotides agree with TRBD1. The trim removed 7 bases at V and 9 bases at J, leaving 6 bases unmatched. The germline V gene has CDR1 SNHLY and CDR2 FYNNEI. The CDR3 has 12 residues. The CDR3 nucleotides are TGTGCCAGCACCCAGGGACAGCTTGAGCAGTTCTTC. Its translation: CASTQGQLEQFF.

The chain is built from TRBV11-3 and TRBJ2-7, with D tentatively TRBD2 (5 bases). The CDR3 consists of 16 residues. The V gene's germline CDR1 is SGHNT and CDR2 YENEEA. V was shortened by 0 bases and J by 3 bases, with 15 bases between the two germline ends. CDR3 region: CASSLDPAGSSYEQYF. The CDR3 bases are TGTGCCAGCAGCTTAGATCCGGCGGGTTCAAGCTACGAGCAGTACTTC.

Only one count was recorded for this clone. This chain links TRBV29-1 with TRBJ1-2, with 7 bases fitting TRBD1. The CDR3 runs 16 residues. With 2 bases clipped from V and 7 bases from J, the junction kept 16 bases outside the gene matches. Germline V gene sequence: CDR1 SQVTM, CDR2 ANQGSEA. This chain's CDR3 is CSVEWPQGDRERGYTF. CDR3 in DNA: TGCAGCGTTGAATGGCCGCAGGGGGACAGAGAGCGTGGCTACACCTTC.

The CDR3 reads CASGRTGKSYTF. CDR3 DNA: TGTGCCAGCGGTCGGACAGGGAAATCCTACACCTTC. The gene calls are TRBV27 and TRBJ1-2; TRBD1 agrees at 8 bases. CDR3 length equals 12 residues. In germline, CDR1 is MNHEY, CDR2 SMNVEV (reference sequence). V was clipped by 8 bases and J by 10 bases; unmatched bases: 9.

V gene TRBV4-1 combines with J gene TRBJ2-6; 8 bases fit TRBD2. The germline V gene has CDR1 MGHRA and CDR2 YSYEKL. This CDR3 contains 19 residues. V trimming: 0 bases; J trimming: 4 bases; junction bases outside the gene matches: 11. CDR3 region: CASSQDLELAGSGANVLTF. As DNA, the CDR3 is TGCGCCAGCAGCCAAGATCTTGAATTAGCGGGATCAGGGGCCAACGTCCTGACTTTC.

The chain combines TRBV5-6 with TRBJ1-1; D uncertain. CDR3 length equals 13 residues. Germline CDR1 is SGHDT and CDR2 is YYEEEE. The V and J ends lost 4 bases and 6 bases respectively, with 13 bases between them. CDR3 sequence reads: CASSLGVYPEAFF. In DNA form, the CDR3 reads TGTGCCAGCAGCCTTGGAGTGTACCCTGAAGCTTTCTTT.

This clone was counted once. J is TRBJ2-2 and V is TRBV4-2; D is uncertain. The V end lost 5 bases, the J end lost 1 base, and 5 bases lay between the germline ends. This CDR3 has 13 residues. Germline values: CDR1 LGHNA, CDR2 YNFKEQ. The CDR3 region has the DNA TGTGCCAGCAGCGAACAGAACACCGGGGAGCTGTTTTTT. This sequence encodes CASSEQNTGELFF.